One TCR beta chain is described in this entry. This specimen comes from a study of cytomegalovirus exposure and HLA in healthy donors. The trim removed 3 bases at V and 7 bases at J, leaving 6 bases unmatched. Germline-derived CDR1 and CDR2 are SGDLS and YYNGEE. This CDR3 is 15 amino acids long. The primer mix had 60 Vbeta and 13 Jbeta primers. TCRdb's table, derived via immunoSEQ multiplex PCR, lists solely in-frame clones and lacks some. Of 150,000 or so clones in the sample, less than 85% are singletons; the top ten hold around 1.5%. This chain links TRBV9 with TRBJ1-4, with 10 bases that match TRBD1. The sequence derives from a male donor in good health and CMV-seronegative. The sample comprised PBMCs. The chain's CDR3 is CASSGWTGGSEKLFF. DNA for the CDR3: TGTGCCAGCAGCGGGTGGACAGGGGGGAGTGAAAAACTGTTTTTT.